Each of the 8 T cell receptor beta chains below was sequenced from the same sample in a study of metastatic and nonmetastatic thyroid tumors. The entire patient cohort was treatment-naive prior to thyroid surgery. TCRdb re-called the PCR reads with MiXCR. The profile shows approximately 40,000 clones, 28% of them singletons. Sequencing used blood. Every receptor here comes from a male donor with papillary thyroid cancer or a benign thyroid nodule (not recorded which). Some clones in this sample may be carry-over from other donors' samples.

At least ten counts were recorded for this clone. This chain joins TRBV4-1 and TRBJ2-7; 11 bases line up with TRBD2. The CDR3 has 15 amino acids. J was trimmed by 4 bases and V by 1 base; bases with no gene match: 3. The germline CDR1 and CDR2 sequences are MGHRA and YSYEKL. The CDR3 nucleotides are TGCGCCAGCAGCCAAGGTCTAGCGGGGGGATACGAGCAGTACTTC. Its translation is CASSQGLAGGYEQYF.

This clone was found many times. The gene calls are TRBV6-5 and TRBJ1-1, with D tentatively TRBD1 (5 bases). V lost 0 bases and J 4 bases, leaving 9 bases between the germline ends. This CDR3 is 14 amino acids long. From germline, CDR1 is MNHEY and CDR2 SVGAGI. The chain's CDR3 is CASSYSMGGTEAFF. The CDR3 nucleotides are TGTGCCAGCAGTTACTCGATGGGGGGCACTGAAGCTTTCTTT.

The sample holds a few counts of this clone. This chain connects TRBV12-3 or TRBV12-4 to TRBJ1-3; D gene ambiguous. V lost 3 bases to trimming and J lost 4 bases, with 4 bases between them. This CDR3 region has 12 residues. The CDR3 DNA reads TGTGCCAGCAGTTTGTCCGGAAACACCATATATTTT. Protein: CASSLSGNTIYF.

This clone occurred many times. The chain combines TRBV12-5 with TRBJ2-1; 11 bases match TRBD2. The germline gives CDR1 LGHNT, CDR2 FRNRAP. This CDR3 spans 15 amino acids. The trim removed 3 bases at V and 9 bases at J, leaving 7 bases unmatched. The CDR3 bases are TGTGCTAGTGGTTTAGTAGCGGGGGGGCCGGGTGAGCAGTTCTTC. Its translation is CASGLVAGGPGEQFF.

This clone has just one count. CDR3: CASSSVGGGTSGSVSGELFF. The CDR3 coding sequence is TGTGCCAGTAGTTCCGTCGGTGGGGGGACTAGCGGGAGTGTCTCCGGGGAGCTGTTTTTT. V and J are TRBV19 and TRBJ2-2; TRBD2 matches 14 bases. This CDR3 comprises 20 residues. Germline V gives CDR1 LNHDA, CDR2 SQIVND (reference sequence). J gave up 6 bases and V 5 bases, and 17 bases lay outside the gene matches.

This chain connects TRBV7-9 to TRBJ2-7; 7 nucleotides match TRBD1. Germline trimming cut 6 bases from V and 6 bases from J; bases unmatched to any gene: 8. The length of the CDR3 is 13 residues. Per the germline V gene, CDR1 is SEHNR and CDR2 is FQNEAQ (reference sequence). CDR3 in DNA: TGTGCCAGCAGAGGAGAGGGGGCTATCGAGCAGTACTTC. Amino acid sequence: CASRGEGAIEQYF.

This clone was detected many times. This sequence joins TRBV19 and TRBJ2-3, with TRBD1 identical over 8 bases. This CDR3 region has 15 residues. V gave up 11 bases and J gave up 3 bases; unmatched junction bases: 13. Per germline, CDR1 LNHDA and CDR2 SQIVND (reference sequence). The CDR3 sequence is CAPNSFGQGTDTQYF. For the CDR3, the DNA is TGTGCCCCAAACAGTTTTGGACAGGGAACAGATACGCAGTATTTT.

CDR3 sequence: CASSLVSGRGNEQYF. In nucleotides, the CDR3 is TGCGCCAGCAGCTTGGTTAGCGGGAGAGGAAACGAGCAGTACTTC. The rearrangement links TRBV5-1 to TRBJ2-7; 9 positions agree with TRBD2. CDR3 length: 15 amino acids. The germline V gene has CDR1 SGHRS and CDR2 YFSETQ. The V and J ends lost 0 bases and 5 bases, in that order; junction bases with no gene match: 6.